A selection of T cell receptor beta chains follows, all from one sample in a study of shared clonotypes between healthy human individuals. Some clones are missing from TCRdb's copy, which holds only in-frame ones; the method was immunoSEQ multiplex PCR. This sample has hundreds of thousands of clones; 92% occur once, and the top ten carry 24%. Sequenced input: naive CD8+ T cells sorted from blood. These receptors were collected from a man aged 30 to 45 in good health. The CDR3 runs from the conserved cysteine through the conserved F or W. D genes are given only for firm matches. Clone size is stated in some rows and not others, as once, few, many or a class when expanded.

clone size	V gene	J gene	D gene	CDR3 protein	CDR3 DNA
.	TRBV7-2	TRBJ1-5	.	CASSLEVRGNQPQHF	TGTGCCAGCAGCTTAGAGGTTAGGGGAAATCAGCCCCAGCATTTT
.	TRBV29-1	TRBJ1-3	.	CSVEATGFAGNTIYF	TGCAGCGTTGAAGCCACAGGGTTTGCTGGAAACACCATATATTTT
.	TRBV6-6	TRBJ1-1	.	CASTLSGGVRTEAFF	TGTGCCAGCACCTTATCCGGGGGGGTTAGGACTGAAGCTTTCTTT
once	TRBV15	TRBJ2-5	TRBD2	CATTPASGRVNQETQYF	TGTGCCACCACCCCCGCTAGCGGGAGGGTCAACCAAGAGACCCAGTACTTC
.	TRBV7-6	TRBJ2-1	.	CASSPFGHEQFF	TGTGCCAGCAGCCCCTTCGGGCATGAGCAGTTCTTC
.	TRBV9	TRBJ2-1	.	CASSVDRANNEQFF	TGTGCCAGCAGCGTAGACAGGGCGAACAATGAGCAGTTCTTC
.	TRBV21-1	TRBJ2-5	.	CASSKHGTSGQETQYF	TGTGCCAGCAGCAAGCACGGGACTAGCGGCCAAGAGACCCAGTACTTC
.	TRBV27	TRBJ1-5	.	CASSFQLGSNQPQHF	TGTGCCAGCAGTTTCCAGTTAGGTAGCAATCAGCCCCAGCATTTT
.	TRBV28	TRBJ2-7	.	CASSFRGSSYEQYF	TGTGCCAGCAGTTTTCGGGGGAGCTCCTACGAGCAGTACTTC
few	TRBV7-9	TRBJ1-4	TRBD1	CASSLTGANEKLFF	TGTGCCAGCAGCTTGACAGGGGCTAATGAAAAACTGTTTTTT
once	TRBV7-9	TRBJ2-2	.	CASSLAGLNTGELFF	TGTGCCAGCAGCTTAGCTGGGCTGAACACCGGGGAGCTGTTTTTT
.	TRBV11-3	TRBJ2-2	.	CASSGSGWNTGELFF	TGTGCCAGCAGCGGATCTGGCTGGAACACCGGGGAGCTGTTTTTT
once	TRBV6-1	TRBJ2-5	.	CASRGQGHETQYF	TGTGCCAGCCGGGGGCAGGGCCACGAGACCCAGTACTTC
.	TRBV15	TRBJ2-3	TRBD2	CATSRESGTSLADTQYF	TGTGCCACCAGCAGAGAGTCCGGGACTAGTTTGGCAGATACGCAGTATTTT
.	TRBV4-3	TRBJ1-1	.	CASSITVGGRPNTEAFF	TGCGCCAGCAGCATCACCGTCGGGGGCAGACCGAACACTGAAGCTTTCTTT
.	TRBV11-3	TRBJ2-2	.	CASKGVGSTGELFF	TGTGCCTCTAAGGGGGTAGGGTCAACCGGGGAGCTGTTTTTT
once	TRBV11-2	TRBJ1-4	.	CAAGSSNEKLFF	TGTGCCGCAGGGTCTTCTAATGAAAAACTGTTTTTT
.	TRBV27	TRBJ1-5	.	CASSPSQGDDNQPQHF	TGTGCCAGCAGTCCCTCCCAGGGTGACGACAATCAGCCCCAGCATTTT
once	TRBV5-1	TRBJ2-7	.	CASSLALGLRDEQYF	TGCGCCAGCAGCTTGGCCCTCGGGCTCAGGGACGAGCAGTACTTC
.	TRBV11-2	TRBJ2-7	.	CASSHSETYEQYF	TGTGCCAGCAGCCACTCGGAAACCTACGAGCAGTACTTC
.	TRBV4-1	TRBJ2-2	TRBD2	CASSLAGGWELFF	TGCGCCAGCAGCCTTGCGGGGGGCTGGGAGCTGTTTTTT
.	TRBV11-2	TRBJ1-5	.	CASSLRADSNQPQHF	TGTGCCAGCAGCTTAAGGGCGGATAGCAATCAGCCCCAGCATTTT
.	TRBV13	TRBJ1-1	.	CASSLRNTEAFF	TGTGCCAGCAGCTTACGCAACACTGAAGCTTTCTTT
.	TRBV6-6	TRBJ2-2	.	CASSLHGGGPGGELFF	TGTGCCAGCAGTCTCCATGGAGGAGGGCCCGGCGGGGAGCTGTTTTTT
.	TRBV5-6	TRBJ2-7	TRBD1	CASSSLTGGRSYEQYF	TGTGCCAGCAGCAGTCTGACAGGGGGTAGGTCCTACGAGCAGTACTTC
.	TRBV2	TRBJ2-1	.	CASSESYNEQFF	TGTGCCAGCAGTGAGTCCTACAATGAGCAGTTCTTC
.	TRBV28	TRBJ2-2	.	CASNEKWNTGELFF	TGTGCCAGCAATGAAAAATGGAACACCGGGGAGCTGTTTTTT